Below are 30 T cell receptor beta chains sequenced from a single sample in a study of blood T cells in healthy people across ages. It was with a sample-barcoded 5' primer and a J-beta primer mix that a second PCR of about 6 to 12 cycles was run. TCRdb itself ran the 5' RACE reads through MiXCR, one entry per CDR3 protein. The profile shows roughly 2 million distinct CDR3 sequences, 49% of them singletons. The specimen sequenced was blood. These receptors all stem from a woman between 40 and 50 years old in good health.

The rearrangement links TRBV27 to TRBJ2-1; the match to TRBD2 covers 8 bases. This CDR3 spans 14 amino acids. Germline V gene sequence: CDR1 MNHEY, CDR2 SMNVEV (reference sequence). After removal of 8 bases from V and 6 bases from J, the junction contained 9 bases not matched to a gene. In nucleotides, the CDR3 is TGTGCCAGCCGGGTAGCGGGGAGGGGCAATGAGCAGTTCTTC. It specifies CASRVAGRGNEQFF.

A few counts support this clonotype. The rearrangement uses TRBV5-1 and TRBJ2-7, with TRBD1 identical over 7 bases. This CDR3 comprises 15 residues. Per germline, CDR1 SGHRS and CDR2 YFSETQ. V was clipped by 0 bases and J by 4 bases; unmatched bases: 7. CDR3 sequence reads: CASSLGGTEDYEQYF. Here the CDR3 DNA reads TGCGCCAGCAGCTTGGGGGGGACAGAAGATTACGAGCAGTACTTC.

The rearrangement uses TRBV20-1 and TRBJ2-1; a possible D gene is TRBD2 (6 bases). Looked up from germline, CDR1 is DFQATT and CDR2 is SNEGSKA (reference sequence). This CDR3 spans 12 amino acids. V lost 3 bases to trimming and J lost 6 bases, with 9 bases between them. The CDR3 loop is CSASRGINEQFF. The CDR3 DNA is TGCAGTGCTAGTCGGGGGATCAATGAGCAGTTCTTC.

This clonotype was counted between two and nine times. The gene calls are TRBV24-1 and TRBJ2-1; 10 bases align to TRBD1. The V segment lost 6 bases and the J segment 6 bases; nucleotides outside the gene matches: 13. CDR1 KGHDR and CDR2 SFDVKD come from the germline V gene. The CDR3 has 17 residues. In DNA, the CDR3 is TGTGCCACCAGTATGACAGGGGGCGCAGAGATGCGCAATGAGCAGTTCTTC. Its protein product is CATSMTGGAEMRNEQFF.

This clonotype was seen a few times. V is TRBV27 and J is TRBJ2-7, with D tentatively TRBD2 (6 bases). The J call may be wrong; the DNA end is better matched by TRBJ2-5. Germline CDR1 reads MNHEY; CDR2 reads SMNVEV (reference sequence). The CDR3 extends over 13 amino acids. CDR3 in amino acids: CASSGGLWETQYF. CDR3 bases: TGTGCCAGCAGTGGAGGGTTATGGGAGACCCAGTACTTC.

There are a few counts of this clonotype. The V and J genes are TRBV7-2 and TRBJ1-1, with D hard to call. CDR3 length equals 19 residues. Between the trimmed V and J ends, which lost 1 base and 0 bases, there was a span of 21 bases. Germline CDR1 SGHTA, CDR2 FQGNSA. The CDR3 DNA follows: TGTGCCAGCAGCTTAGAAGTAATCCCACGAGGCAAGATGAACACTGAAGCTTTCTTT. Protein product: CASSLEVIPRGKMNTEAFF.

This chain links TRBV5-1 with TRBJ2-1; 8 bases agree with TRBD2. V was clipped by 4 bases and J by 5 bases; unmatched bases: 8. CDR1 is SGHRS, CDR2 YFSETQ, per germline. The CDR3 is 15 amino acids. The CDR3 loop is CASSELADLNNEQFF. The CDR3 nucleotides read TGCGCCAGCAGCGAACTAGCGGACCTAAACAATGAGCAGTTCTTC.

This rearrangement joins TRBV6-5 to TRBJ1-4; tentative D call: TRBD1 (6 bases). The V gene's germline CDR1 is MNHEY and CDR2 SVGAGI. The CDR3 is 14 residues long. Trimming pared 8 bases from V and 4 bases from J, leaving 14 bases between. The CDR3: CASGPTGNNEKLFF. CDR3 sequence (DNA): TGTGCCAGCGGGCCAACAGGGAATAATGAAAAACTGTTTTTT.

The DNA for the CDR3 is TGTGCCAGCCAGGGGGACGATGTAGAGACCCAGTACTTC. This translates into CASQGDDVETQYF. The chain carries TRBV28 and TRBJ2-5; 7 bases are a match to TRBD1. Germline CDR1 is MDHEN and CDR2 is SYDVKM. The CDR3 consists of 13 residues. J was trimmed by 4 bases and V by 8 bases; bases with no gene match: 7.

V gene TRBV28 combines with J gene TRBJ2-1; possibly TRBD1 for D (5 bases). CDR3 length: 16 amino acids. V was pared by 9 bases and J by 0 bases, with 18 bases between. The germline CDR1 and CDR2 sequences are MDHEN and SYDVKM. CDR3 DNA: TGTGCCAGTTCTTTCCTTGACAGCCTCTCCTACAATGAGCAGTTCTTC. Translating it yields CASSFLDSLSYNEQFF.

This clonotype was found a few times. The chain couples TRBV6-5 to TRBJ2-4; TRBD1 or TRBD2 may be the D gene (5 bases each). The germline V gene encodes CDR1 MNHEY and CDR2 SVGAGI. V was cut by 5 bases and J by 3 bases, with 14 bases left in between. The CDR3 is made up of 15 amino acids. As DNA, the CDR3 is TGTGCCAGCAGTCCCTCCGGGGCAGGCAAAAACATTCAGTACTTC. This sequence encodes CASSPSGAGKNIQYF.

Concerning this clonotype itself: Compared with germline, one end of the junction differs, possibly owing to a read error. The gene calls are TRBV9 and TRBJ2-3; the D gene could be TRBD1 or TRBD2 (6 bases each). CDR1 is SGDLS and CDR2 is YYNGEE in the germline V gene. This CDR3 contains 15 residues. CDR3 DNA sequence: TGTGCCGGCAGCAAGGGGGGCAGCGATACAGATACGCAGTATTTT. It encodes CAGSKGGSDTDTQYF.

This chain joins TRBV2 and TRBJ2-2; TRBD1 or TRBD2 may be the D gene (5 bases each). CDR1 and CDR2 from the germline V gene are SNHLY and FYNNEI. V lost 4 bases and J lost 4, with 10 bases in between. This CDR3 is built from 14 residues. In DNA form, the CDR3 reads TGTGCCAGCAGTGGTGGGGGACGCACCGGGGAGCTGTTTTTT. It encodes CASSGGGRTGELFF.

The rearrangement uses TRBV14 and TRBJ2-3, with 7 bases fitting TRBD2. The CDR3 covers 13 residues. Trimming at V came to 3 bases and at J to 6 bases, leaving 3 bases not matched to a gene. The V gene's germline CDR1 is SGHDN and CDR2 FVKESK. The CDR3 loop reads CASSHWGGDTQYF. In DNA, the CDR3 is TGTGCCAGCAGCCATTGGGGGGGTGATACGCAGTATTTT.

The rearrangement uses TRBV4-3 and TRBJ2-7; perhaps TRBD2 as D (6 bases). The length of the CDR3 is 14 residues. The V and J ends lost 0 bases and 7 bases respectively, with 13 bases between them. The V gene's germline CDR1 is LGHNA and CDR2 YSLEER. The CDR3 bases are TGCGCCAGCAGCCAAGATCGCGGGGAGAATGAGCAGTACTTC. It translates to CASSQDRGENEQYF.

The chain links TRBV4-3 to TRBJ2-6, with TRBD2 as a possible D gene (5 bases). Trimming removed 1 base at V and 1 base at J, with 17 bases between. The germline V gene has CDR1 LGHNA and CDR2 YSLEER. This CDR3 contains 19 residues. The CDR3, as DNA: TGCGCCAGCAGCCAAGTAGATGTCAAATCGGGATCTGGGGCCAACGTCCTGACTTTC. It specifies CASSQVDVKSGSGANVLTF.

This chain links TRBV3-1 with TRBJ1-1; no definite D call. This CDR3 spans 15 amino acids. Germline V gene sequence: CDR1 LGHDT, CDR2 YNNKEL (reference sequence). Between the trimmed V and J ends, which lost 1 base and 0 bases, there was a span of 9 bases. Here the CDR3 reads CASSQVTGMNTEAFF. CDR3 sequence (DNA): TGTGCCAGCAGCCAAGTTACGGGTATGAACACTGAAGCTTTCTTT.

J is TRBJ1-5 and V is TRBV5-5; possibly TRBD1 for D (6 bases). In germline, CDR1 is SGHKS, CDR2 YYEKEE (reference sequence). This CDR3 contains 15 residues. Trimming took off 1 base at V and 9 bases at J, with 17 bases between the two ends. CDR3 in DNA: TGTGCCAGCAGCTTGAATGGGATAAAAGGGGGGCCCCAGCATTTT. It translates to CASSLNGIKGGPQHF. Complete variable domain (other parts from reference TRBV5-5 and TRBJ1-5): DAGVTQSPTHLIKTRGQQVTLRCSPISGHKSVSWYQQVLGQGPQFIFQYYEKEERGRGNFPDRFSARQFPNYSSELNVNALLLGDSALYLCASSLNGIKGGPQHFGDGTRLSIL.

The CDR3 loop reads CASNPWGRQGHNQPQHF. In DNA form, the CDR3 reads TGTGCCAGCAACCCCTGGGGGCGGCAGGGGCACAATCAGCCCCAGCATTTT. The J gene is TRBJ1-5, the V gene TRBV28; possible D gene TRBD1, 6 bases. The germline V gene has CDR1 MDHEN and CDR2 SYDVKM. The V and J ends lost 7 bases and 3 bases respectively, with 22 bases between them. The CDR3 runs to 17 residues.

This chain links TRBV6-5 with TRBJ2-7; D not resolved. This CDR3 has 15 amino acids. The germline V gene has CDR1 MNHEY and CDR2 SVGAGI. V lost 0 bases and J 0 bases, leaving 9 bases between the germline ends. CDR3 loop: CASSYSRIGSYEQYF. The CDR3, as DNA: TGTGCCAGCAGTTACTCGAGGATCGGCTCCTACGAGCAGTACTTC.

This clonotype appeared once. V usage is TRBV24-1 and J usage is TRBJ2-1; the match to TRBD1 covers 9 bases. CDR3 length: 14 amino acids. V was clipped by 9 bases and J by 4 bases; unmatched bases: 6. Germline V gives CDR1 KGHDR, CDR2 SFDVKD. Written as DNA, the CDR3 is TGTGCCACCGGGGACAGGGTTTCGTACAATGAGCAGTTCTTC. Encoded protein: CATGDRVSYNEQFF.

The chain employs TRBV7-3 and TRBJ2-4; D might be TRBD1 (5 bases). Germline V gene sequence: CDR1 SGHTA, CDR2 FQGTGA. Deletions cut 3 bases from V and 1 base from J, with 10 bases between. The CDR3 loop spans 15 amino acids. CDR3: CASSLGPEAKNIQYF. The CDR3 DNA is TGTGCCAGCAGCTTGGGGCCTGAGGCCAAAAACATTCAGTACTTC. The complete variable domain, with remaining parts taken from reference TRBV7-3 and TRBJ2-4, reads GAGVSQTPSNKVTEKGKYVELRCDPISGHTALYWYRQSLGQGPEFLIYFQGTGAADDSGLPNDRFFAVRPEGSVSTLKIQRTERGDSAVYLCASSLGPEAKNIQYFGAGTRLSVL.

V usage is TRBV7-2 and J usage is TRBJ2-1; D remains unclear. CDR3 length equals 17 residues. Germline V gene sequence: CDR1 SGHTA, CDR2 FQGNSA. V shed 0 bases and J shed 0 bases, with 12 bases lying between them. In DNA, the CDR3 is TGTGCCAGCAGCTTAGCGCCAGTTAGGAGCTCCTACAATGAGCAGTTCTTC. Translated, it gives CASSLAPVRSSYNEQFF.

This clonotype came up a few times. This chain connects TRBV4-1 to TRBJ2-1; D call uncertain. The CDR3 extends over 15 amino acids. The germline CDR1 and CDR2 sequences are MGHRA and YSYEKL. Trimming shortened V by 4 bases and J by 0 bases, and 10 bases separated the two germline ends. DNA of the CDR3: TGCGCCAGCAGCCGCGCAGAAGTCTCCTACAATGAGCAGTTCTTC. This gives the protein CASSRAEVSYNEQFF.

This clonotype was counted once. The genes are TRBV7-9 and TRBJ1-1; 9 bases line up with TRBD1. Germline CDR1 is SEHNR and CDR2 is FQNEAQ (reference sequence). With 5 bases clipped from V and 5 bases from J, the junction kept 9 bases outside the gene matches. The CDR3 is 15 residues long. The CDR3 DNA reads as TGTGCCAGCAGCCCACGTGGGACAGGGCAAACTGAAGCTTTCTTT. Translated: CASSPRGTGQTEAFF. Variable domain in full (rest from reference TRBV7-9 and TRBJ1-1): DTGVSQNPRHKITKRGQNVTFRCDPISEHNRLYWYRQTLGQGPEFLTYFQNEAQLEKSRLLSDRFSAERPKGSFSTLEIQRTEQGDSAMYLCASSPRGTGQTEAFFGQGTRLTVV.

A few counts support this clonotype. This chain links TRBV15 with TRBJ2-5; 13 bases map to TRBD2. With 6 bases clipped from V and 5 bases from J, the junction kept 9 bases outside the gene matches. Germline CDR1 LNHNV, CDR2 YYDKDF (reference sequence). The CDR3 has 16 amino acids. This CDR3 reads CATSTTSGGSRETQYF. The CDR3 nucleotides are TGTGCCACCAGTACGACTAGCGGGGGGTCGAGGGAGACCCAGTACTTC.

The gene calls are TRBV20-1 and TRBJ2-1, with unresolved D. Germline V CDR1 and CDR2: DFQATT, SNEGSKA (reference sequence). V was clipped by 3 bases and J by 9 bases, with 6 bases between them. The CDR3 is made up of 10 amino acids. The DNA for the CDR3 is TGCAGTGCTAGTAATCTTGAGCAGTTCTTC. Translating it yields CSASNLEQFF.

The CDR3 is CASRALTRSRNEQFF. The CDR3 nucleotides are TGTGCCAGCAGAGCCCTGACCCGCTCCCGAAATGAGCAGTTCTTC. The chain employs TRBV2 and TRBJ2-1; D is unresolved. The CDR3 totals 15 residues. Germline V gene sequence: CDR1 SNHLY, CDR2 FYNNEI. Trimming took 6 bases from V and 7 from J, leaving 19 bases between them.

This clonotype was recorded a few times. This chain links TRBV20-1 with TRBJ1-2; TRBD1 agrees at 7 bases. CDR3 length: 16 amino acids. V dropped 0 bases and J dropped 4; count of bases not matched to a gene: 11. Germline loops: CDR1 DFQATT, CDR2 SNEGSKA (reference sequence). CDR3 region: CSARERDRDASYGYTF. The CDR3 DNA reads TGCAGTGCTAGAGAAAGAGACAGGGACGCCAGCTATGGCTACACCTTC.

The genes are TRBV19 and TRBJ2-7; D ambiguous. V lost 5 bases and J 2 bases, leaving 10 bases between the germline ends. The germline V gene has CDR1 LNHDA and CDR2 SQIVND (reference sequence). CDR3 length equals 13 residues. CDR3 loop: CASSVSTPYEQYF. The CDR3 DNA reads TGTGCCAGTAGTGTGTCTACCCCCTACGAGCAGTACTTC.